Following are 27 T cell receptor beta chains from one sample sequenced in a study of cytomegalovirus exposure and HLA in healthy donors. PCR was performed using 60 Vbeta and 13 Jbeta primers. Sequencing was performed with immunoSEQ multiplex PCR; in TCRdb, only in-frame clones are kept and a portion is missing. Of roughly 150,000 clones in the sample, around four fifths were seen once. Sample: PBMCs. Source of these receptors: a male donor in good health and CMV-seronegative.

The CDR3 region has the DNA TGTGCCAGCAGCTCAACAGGGGGCAGCGAGCAGTACTTC. Amino acids: CASSSTGGSEQYF. The genes are TRBV14 and TRBJ2-7; 9 bases fit TRBD1. V trimming: 5 bases; J trimming: 6 bases; junction bases outside the gene matches: 5. Germline V gene sequence: CDR1 SGHDN, CDR2 FVKESK. The CDR3 has 13 residues.

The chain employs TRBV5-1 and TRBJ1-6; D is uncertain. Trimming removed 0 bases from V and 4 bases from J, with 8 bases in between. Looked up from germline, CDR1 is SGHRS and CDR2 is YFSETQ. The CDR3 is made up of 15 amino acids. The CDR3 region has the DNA TGCGCCAGCAGCTTGGACACCGATTATAATTCACCCCTCCACTTT. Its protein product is CASSLDTDYNSPLHF.

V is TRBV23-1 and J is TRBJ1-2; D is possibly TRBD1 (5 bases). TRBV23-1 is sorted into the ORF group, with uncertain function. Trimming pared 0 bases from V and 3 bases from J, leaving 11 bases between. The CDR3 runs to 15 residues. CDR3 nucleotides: TGCGCCAGCAGTCAATCCTCGGGCAGGGACTATGGCTACACCTTC. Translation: CASSQSSGRDYGYTF.

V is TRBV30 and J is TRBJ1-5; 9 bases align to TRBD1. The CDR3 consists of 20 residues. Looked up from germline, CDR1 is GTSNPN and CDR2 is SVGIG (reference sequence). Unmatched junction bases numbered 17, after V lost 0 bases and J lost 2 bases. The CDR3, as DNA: TGTGCCTGGAGTGTAAGCGTTGAAGGGACAGGGATTGGGGGCAATCAGCCCCAGCATTTT. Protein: CAWSVSVEGTGIGGNQPQHF.

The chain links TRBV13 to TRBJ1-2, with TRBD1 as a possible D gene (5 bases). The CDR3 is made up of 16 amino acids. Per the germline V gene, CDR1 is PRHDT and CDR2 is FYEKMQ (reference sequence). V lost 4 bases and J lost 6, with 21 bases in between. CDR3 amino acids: CASSSNPGRTRHGYTF. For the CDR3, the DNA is TGTGCCAGCAGCTCGAACCCGGGACGGACTAGACATGGCTACACCTTC.

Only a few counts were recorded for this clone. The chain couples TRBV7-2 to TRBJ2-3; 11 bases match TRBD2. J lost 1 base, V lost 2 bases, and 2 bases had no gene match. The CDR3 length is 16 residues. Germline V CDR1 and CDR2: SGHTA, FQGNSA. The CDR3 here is CASSLRLAGRTDTQYF. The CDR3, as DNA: TGTGCCAGCAGCTTACGACTAGCGGGGCGCACAGATACGCAGTATTTT.

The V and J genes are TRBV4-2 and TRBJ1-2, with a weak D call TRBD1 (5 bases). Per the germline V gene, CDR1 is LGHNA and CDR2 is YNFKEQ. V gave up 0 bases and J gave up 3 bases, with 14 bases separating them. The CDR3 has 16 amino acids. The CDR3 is CASSQDPGGSHYGYTF. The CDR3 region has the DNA TGTGCCAGCAGCCAAGACCCCGGGGGGAGCCACTATGGCTACACCTTC.

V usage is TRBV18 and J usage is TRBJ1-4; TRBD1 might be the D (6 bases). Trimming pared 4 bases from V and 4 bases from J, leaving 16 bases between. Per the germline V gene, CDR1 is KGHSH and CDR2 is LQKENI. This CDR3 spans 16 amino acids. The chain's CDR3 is CASSQTRQGSNEKLFF. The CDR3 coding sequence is TGTGCCAGCTCACAAACCCGGCAGGGGAGTAATGAAAAACTGTTTTTT.

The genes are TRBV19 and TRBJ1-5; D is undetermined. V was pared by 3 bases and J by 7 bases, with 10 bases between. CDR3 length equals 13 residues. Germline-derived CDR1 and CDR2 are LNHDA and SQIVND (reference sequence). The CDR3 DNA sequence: TGTGCCAGTAGTATTCGGGGTGACCAGCCCCAGCATTTT. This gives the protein CASSIRGDQPQHF.

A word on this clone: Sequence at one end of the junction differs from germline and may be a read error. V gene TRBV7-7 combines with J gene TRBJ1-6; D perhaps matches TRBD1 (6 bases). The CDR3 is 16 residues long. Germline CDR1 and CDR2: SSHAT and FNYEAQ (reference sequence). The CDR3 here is CASSARGTSSHSPLHF. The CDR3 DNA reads TGTGCTAGCAGCGCTCGAGGGACAAGCTCCCATTCACCCCTCCACTTT. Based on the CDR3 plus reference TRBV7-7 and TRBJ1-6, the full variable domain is GAGVSQSPRYKVTKRGQDVTLRCDPISSHATLYWYQQALGQGPEFLTYFNYEAQPDKSGLPSDRFSAERPEGSISTLTIQRTEQRDSAMYRCASSARGTSSHSPLHFGNGTRLTVT.

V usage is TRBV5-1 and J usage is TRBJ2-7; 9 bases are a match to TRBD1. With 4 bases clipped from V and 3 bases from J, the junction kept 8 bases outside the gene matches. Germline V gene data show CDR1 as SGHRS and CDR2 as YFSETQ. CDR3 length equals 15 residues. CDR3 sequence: CASSPGTGLYYEQYF. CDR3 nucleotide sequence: TGCGCCAGCAGCCCGGGGACAGGGCTCTACTACGAGCAGTACTTC.

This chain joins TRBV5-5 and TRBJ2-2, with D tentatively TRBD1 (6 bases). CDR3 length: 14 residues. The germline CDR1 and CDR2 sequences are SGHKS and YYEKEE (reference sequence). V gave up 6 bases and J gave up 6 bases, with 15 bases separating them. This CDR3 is CASKAGVVSGELFF. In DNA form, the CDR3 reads TGTGCCAGCAAGGCAGGGGTCGTTTCCGGGGAGCTGTTTTTT.

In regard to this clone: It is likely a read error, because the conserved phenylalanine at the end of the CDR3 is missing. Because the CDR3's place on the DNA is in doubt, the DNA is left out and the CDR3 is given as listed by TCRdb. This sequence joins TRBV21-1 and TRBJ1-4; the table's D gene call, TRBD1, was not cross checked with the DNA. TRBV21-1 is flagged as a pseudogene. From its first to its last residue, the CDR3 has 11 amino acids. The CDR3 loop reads CASSNWGRVRV.

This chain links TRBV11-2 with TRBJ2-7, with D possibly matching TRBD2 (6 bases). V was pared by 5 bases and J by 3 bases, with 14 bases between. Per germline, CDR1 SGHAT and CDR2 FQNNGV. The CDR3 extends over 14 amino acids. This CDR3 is CASSAGGEGYEQYF. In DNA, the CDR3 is TGTGCCAGCAGCGCCGGCGGGGAAGGCTACGAGCAGTACTTC.

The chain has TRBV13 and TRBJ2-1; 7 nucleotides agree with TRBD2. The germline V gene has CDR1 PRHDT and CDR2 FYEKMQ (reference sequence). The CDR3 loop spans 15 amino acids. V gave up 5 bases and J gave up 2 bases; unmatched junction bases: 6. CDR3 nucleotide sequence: TGTGCCAGCAGCCAAGGACTAGAGGCCTACAATGAGCAGTTCTTC. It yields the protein CASSQGLEAYNEQFF.

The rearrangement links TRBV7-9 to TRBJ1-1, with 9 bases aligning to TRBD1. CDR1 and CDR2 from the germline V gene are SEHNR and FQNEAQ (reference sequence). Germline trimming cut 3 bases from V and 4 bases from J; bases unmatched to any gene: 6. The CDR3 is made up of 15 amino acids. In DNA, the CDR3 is TGTGCCAGCAGCTTGGGGGACAGGGTCATCACTGAAGCTTTCTTT. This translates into CASSLGDRVITEAFF.

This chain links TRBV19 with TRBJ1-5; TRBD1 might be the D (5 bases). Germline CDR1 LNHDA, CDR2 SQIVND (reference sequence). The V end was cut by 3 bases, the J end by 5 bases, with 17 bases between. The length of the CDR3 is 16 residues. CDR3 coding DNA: TGTGCCAGTAGTATGCAACAGGTTATTAGGTATCAGCCCCAGCATTTT. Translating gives CASSMQQVIRYQPQHF.

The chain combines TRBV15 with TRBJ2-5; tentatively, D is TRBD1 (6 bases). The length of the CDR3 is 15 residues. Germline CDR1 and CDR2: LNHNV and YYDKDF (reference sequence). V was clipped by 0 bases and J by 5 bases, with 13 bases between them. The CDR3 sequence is CATSRDTGFLETQYF. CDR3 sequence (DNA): TGTGCCACCAGCAGAGACACAGGGTTTTTGGAGACCCAGTACTTC. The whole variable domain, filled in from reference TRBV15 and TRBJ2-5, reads DAMVIQNPRYQVTQFGKPVTLSCSQTLNHNVMYWYQQKSSQAPKLLFHYYDKDFNNEADTPDNFQSRRPNTSFCFLDIRSPGLGDTAMYLCATSRDTGFLETQYFGPGTRLLVL.

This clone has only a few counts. CDR3 loop: CASSLSGFGPTEAFF. As DNA, the CDR3 is TGTGCCAGCAGTTTATCCGGGTTCGGTCCCACTGAAGCTTTCTTT. The rearrangement links TRBV27 to TRBJ1-1; no clear D gene. The CDR3 is made up of 15 amino acids. Germline CDR1 MNHEY, CDR2 SMNVEV (reference sequence). The V end lost 0 bases, the J end lost 4 bases, and 12 bases lay between the germline ends.

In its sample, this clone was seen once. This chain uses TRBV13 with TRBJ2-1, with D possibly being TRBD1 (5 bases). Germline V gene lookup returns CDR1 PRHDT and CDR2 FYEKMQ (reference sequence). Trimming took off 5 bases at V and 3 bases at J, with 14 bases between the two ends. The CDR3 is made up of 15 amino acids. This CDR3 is CASSLNKGDYNEQFF. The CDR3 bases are TGTGCCAGCAGCCTGAACAAAGGGGACTACAATGAGCAGTTCTTC.

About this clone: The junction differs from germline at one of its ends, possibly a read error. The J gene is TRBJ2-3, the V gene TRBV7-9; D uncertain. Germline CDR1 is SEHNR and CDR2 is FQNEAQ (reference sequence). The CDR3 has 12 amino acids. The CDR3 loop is CSSSFFADTQYF. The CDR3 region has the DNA TGTTCCAGCAGCTTTTTCGCAGATACGCAGTATTTT. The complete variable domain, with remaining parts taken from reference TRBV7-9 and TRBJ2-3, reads DTGVSQNPRHKITKRGQNVTFRCDPISEHNRLYWYRQTLGQGPEFLTYFQNEAQLEKSRLLSDRFSAERPKGSFSTLEIQRTEQGDSAMYLCSSSFFADTQYFGPGTRLTVL.

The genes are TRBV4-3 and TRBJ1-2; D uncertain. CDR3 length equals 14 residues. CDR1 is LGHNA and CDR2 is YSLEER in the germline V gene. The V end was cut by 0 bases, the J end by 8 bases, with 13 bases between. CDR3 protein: CASSQESGGQGYTF. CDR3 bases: TGCGCCAGCAGCCAAGAGTCGGGAGGTCAGGGCTACACCTTC.

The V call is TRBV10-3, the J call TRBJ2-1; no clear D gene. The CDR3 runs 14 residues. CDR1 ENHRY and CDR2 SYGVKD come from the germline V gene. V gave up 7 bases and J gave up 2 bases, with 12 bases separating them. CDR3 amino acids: CAITSTPTYNEQFF. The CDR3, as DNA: TGTGCCATCACCTCAACCCCTACCTACAATGAGCAGTTCTTC.

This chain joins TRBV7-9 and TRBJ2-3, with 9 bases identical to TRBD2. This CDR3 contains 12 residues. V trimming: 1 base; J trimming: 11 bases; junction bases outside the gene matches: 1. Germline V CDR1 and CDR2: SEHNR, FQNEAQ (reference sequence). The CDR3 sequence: CASSLEAGGQYF. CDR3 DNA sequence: TGTGCCAGCAGCTTAGAAGCGGGGGGGCAGTATTTT.

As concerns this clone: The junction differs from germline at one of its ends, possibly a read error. The CDR3 here is CSSSLSRGKAFF. The CDR3, as DNA: TGTTCCAGCAGCTTGAGTAGGGGGAAAGCTTTCTTT. This rearrangement joins TRBV7-9 to TRBJ1-1, with D perhaps matching TRBD1 (6 bases). Germline CDR1 reads SEHNR; CDR2 reads FQNEAQ (reference sequence). This CDR3 region has 12 residues.

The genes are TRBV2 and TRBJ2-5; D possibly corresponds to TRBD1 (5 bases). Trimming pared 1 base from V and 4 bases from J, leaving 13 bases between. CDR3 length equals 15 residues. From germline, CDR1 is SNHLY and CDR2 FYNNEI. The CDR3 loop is CASSEEGQVRETQYF. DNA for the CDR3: TGTGCCAGCAGTGAAGAGGGGCAGGTGAGAGAGACCCAGTACTTC.

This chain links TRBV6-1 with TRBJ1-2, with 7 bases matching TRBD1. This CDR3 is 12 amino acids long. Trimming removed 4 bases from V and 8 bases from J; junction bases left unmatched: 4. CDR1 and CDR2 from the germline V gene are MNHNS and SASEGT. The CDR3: CASSAQGGGYTF. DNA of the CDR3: TGTGCCAGCAGTGCCCAGGGGGGAGGCTACACCTTC.